What follows are 9 T cell receptor beta chains derived from one specimen sequenced in a study of blood T cell repertoires in COVID-19. Assay used: immunoSEQ multiplex PCR; TCRdb lists only in-frame clones, some missing. The table shows some 120,000 clones, with approximately 85% occurring only once. The sequencing sample was made of peripheral blood. Source of these receptors: a man aged 30 to 39 with COVID-19, enrolled during active disease.

The chain carries TRBV5-1 and TRBJ1-6; the D gene is possibly TRBD1 (6 bases). This CDR3 spans 15 amino acids. Trimming left V 0 bases short and J 7 bases short, with 11 bases between. Germline CDR1 is SGHRS and CDR2 is YFSETQ. CDR3 in amino acids: CASSLGPDRNSPLHF. CDR3 nucleotides: TGCGCCAGCAGCTTGGGGCCGGACAGAAATTCACCCCTCCACTTT.

V usage is TRBV5-5 and J usage is TRBJ2-3; a possible D gene is TRBD2 (5 bases). This CDR3 is 16 amino acids long. The germline V gene has CDR1 SGHKS and CDR2 YYEKEE (reference sequence). V was clipped by 0 bases and J by 6 bases, with 17 bases between them. CDR3 bases: TGTGCCAGCAGCTTGGATGCGTGGTGGGGAGCCGATACGCAGTATTTT. This translates into CASSLDAWWGADTQYF.

This chain uses TRBV6-5 with TRBJ2-2; 8 bases are a match to TRBD2. Trimming took 4 bases from V and 5 from J; bases not matched to a gene: 9. The CDR3 spans 16 residues. Germline CDR1 MNHEY, CDR2 SVGAGI. The CDR3 sequence is CASSFEAGVGTGELFF. The CDR3 nucleotides are TGTGCCAGCAGTTTCGAAGCGGGAGTTGGAACCGGGGAGCTGTTTTTT.

This rearrangement joins TRBV15 to TRBJ1-4; 7 positions agree with TRBD1. This CDR3 is 18 amino acids long. V trimming: 3 bases; J trimming: 7 bases; junction bases outside the gene matches: 17. Germline CDR1 LNHNV, CDR2 YYDKDF (reference sequence). The CDR3 region has the DNA TGTGCCACCAGCAGGCAGAGGGGGACAGCCCAAAGGGGTGAAAAACTGTTTTTT. Encoded protein: CATSRQRGTAQRGEKLFF.

V and J are TRBV15 and TRBJ1-1, with 7 bases that match TRBD1. The CDR3 totals 14 residues. J was trimmed by 5 bases and V by 1 base; bases with no gene match: 4. Germline CDR1 is LNHNV and CDR2 is YYDKDF (reference sequence). In nucleotides, the CDR3 is TGTGCCACCAGCAGAGTATACAGGGGAACTGAAGCTTTCTTT. Its protein product is CATSRVYRGTEAFF.

The chain employs TRBV2 and TRBJ2-1, with 11 bases matching TRBD2. This CDR3 has 14 residues. CDR1 and CDR2 from the germline V gene are SNHLY and FYNNEI. V lost 7 bases to trimming and J lost 7 bases; unmatched junction nucleotides: 6. The chain's CDR3 is CASIGLAGKNEQFF. The CDR3 DNA is TGTGCCAGCATAGGACTAGCGGGCAAGAATGAGCAGTTCTTC.

This clone was seen a few times. The chain employs TRBV18 and TRBJ2-2; no firm D call. Trimming pared 3 bases from V and 6 bases from J, leaving 14 bases between. Per germline, CDR1 KGHSH and CDR2 LQKENI. The CDR3 runs to 15 residues. CDR3 nucleotides: TGTGCCAGCTCACCCCCTTCTTCCGGTGCCGGGGAGCTGTTTTTT. Translating it yields CASSPPSSGAGELFF.

The chain links TRBV7-2 to TRBJ2-5, with D maybe TRBD1 (6 bases). The CDR3 is 14 amino acids. V lost 5 bases, J lost 2 bases, and 12 bases lay in between. Germline CDR1 SGHTA, CDR2 FQGNSA. In DNA form, the CDR3 reads TGTGCCAGCAGCGGATGGGGACAACAAGAGACCCAGTACTTC. Its translation is CASSGWGQQETQYF. Variable domain in full (rest from reference TRBV7-2 and TRBJ2-5): GAGVSQSPSNKVTEKGKDVELRCDPISGHTALYWYRQSLGQGLEFLIYFQGNSAPDKSGLPSDRFSAERTGGSVSTLTIQRTQQEDSAVYLCASSGWGQQETQYFGPGTRLLVL.

This chain links TRBV28 with TRBJ1-5, with 12 nucleotides matching TRBD1. Germline CDR1 is MDHEN and CDR2 is SYDVKM. With 8 bases clipped from V and 6 bases from J, the junction kept 11 bases outside the gene matches. There are 16 residues in the CDR3. The CDR3 nucleotides are TGTGCCAGCTTAGGGACAGGGGGCATGGGCGGTCAGCCCCAGCATTTT. Its protein is CASLGTGGMGGQPQHF.